The clone carrying this T cell receptor beta chain was seen a few times. What it binds is not known. The data belong to a study of T cells in Graves' hyperthyroidism and ophthalmopathy. RNA transcripts provided the source from which TCR beta CDR3 regions were amplified. TCR CDR3 underwent first-round RT-PCR with the HTBI primer set. A single record per CDR3 protein comes from TCRdb applying MiXCR to the multiplex PCR reads. The data show 480,000 or so distinct CDR3 sequences, 46% seen once. Findings of the study overall: Blood shared most expanded thyroid clonotypes above 0.001. Ophthalmopathy was distinguished from stable hyperthyroidism by 13 V-J signatures.

A patient was excluded if there was uncontrolled infection, other autoimmune disease, pregnancy or lactation. Diagnoses were established using clinical symptoms, serum thyroxine and TRAb, thyroid ultrasound and orbital computed tomography. Germline-derived CDR1 and CDR2 are SGDLS and YYNGEE. The CDR3 extends over 16 amino acids. V dropped 0 bases and J dropped 3; count of bases not matched to a gene: 4. The V and J genes are TRBV9 and TRBJ2-2; 8 bases are shared with TRBD1. Material: peripheral blood or thyroid tissue (not recorded which). The receptor was derived from an adult woman with Graves' disease, either hyperthyroidism or ophthalmopathy (not recorded which). DNA of the CDR3: TGTGCCAGCAGCGTAGGAGGCAGGGGGCACACCGGGGAGCTGTTTTTT. Protein sequence: CASSVGGRGHTGELFF.